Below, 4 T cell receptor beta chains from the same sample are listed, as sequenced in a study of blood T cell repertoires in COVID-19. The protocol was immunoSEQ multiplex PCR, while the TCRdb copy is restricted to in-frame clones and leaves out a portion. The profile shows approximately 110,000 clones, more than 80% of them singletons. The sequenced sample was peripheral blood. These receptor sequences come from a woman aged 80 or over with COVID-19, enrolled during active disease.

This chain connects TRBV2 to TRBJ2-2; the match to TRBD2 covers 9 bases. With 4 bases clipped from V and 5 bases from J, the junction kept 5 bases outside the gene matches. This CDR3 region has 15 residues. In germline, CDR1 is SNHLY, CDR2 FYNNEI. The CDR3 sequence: CASSAGLAGTGELFF. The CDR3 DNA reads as TGTGCCAGCAGTGCGGGGCTAGCGGGAACCGGGGAGCTGTTTTTT.

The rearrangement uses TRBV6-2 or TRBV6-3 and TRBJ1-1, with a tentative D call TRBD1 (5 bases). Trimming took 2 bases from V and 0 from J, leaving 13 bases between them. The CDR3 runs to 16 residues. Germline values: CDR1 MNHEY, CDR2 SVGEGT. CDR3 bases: TGTGCCAGCAGTTACCAGACAGTTCCCTTGAACACTGAAGCTTTCTTT. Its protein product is CASSYQTVPLNTEAFF.

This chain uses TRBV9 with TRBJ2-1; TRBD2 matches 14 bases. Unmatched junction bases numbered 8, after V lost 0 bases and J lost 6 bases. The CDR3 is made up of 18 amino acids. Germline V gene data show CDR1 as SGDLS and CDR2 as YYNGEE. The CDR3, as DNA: TGTGCCAGCAGCGTAGGAGCGGGACTAGCGGGAGTGTCCAATGAGCAGTTCTTC. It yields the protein CASSVGAGLAGVSNEQFF.

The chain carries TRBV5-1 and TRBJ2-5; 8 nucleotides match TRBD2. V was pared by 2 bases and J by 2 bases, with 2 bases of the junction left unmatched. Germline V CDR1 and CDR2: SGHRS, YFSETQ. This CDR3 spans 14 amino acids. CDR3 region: CASSFSSGQETQYF. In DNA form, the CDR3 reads TGCGCCAGCAGCTTCTCTAGCGGGCAAGAGACCCAGTACTTC.